This is a list of T cell receptor beta chains from one sample in a study of T-cell reconstitution after alpha-beta-depleted transplantation in children. MiXCR was run by TCRdb on the PCR reads, yielding one entry per CDR3 protein. The sample lists approximately 230,000 distinct CDR3 sequences; more than 20% were seen once. The sequencing here drew on PBMCs, mostly from graft donor cells, taken 360 days after TCRalphabeta/CD19-depleted stem cell transplant. Receptor source: a female patient between 2 and 15 years old who had a stem cell transplant for congenital amegakaryocytic thrombocytopenia, so the T cells may come from the graft donor. Each CDR3 is given with its conserved first and last residue. D genes are given only for firm matches. The listing skips clone size in some rows; elsewhere it reads once, few, many or a size class.

v_call	clone_size	j_call	d_call	cdr3_aa	cdr3_nt
TRBV12-3/TRBV12-4	NA	TRBJ1-3	TRBD1	CASSFDRGSNTIYF	TGTGCCAGCAGTTTTGACAGGGGCAGCAACACCATATATTTT
TRBV7-2	few	TRBJ2-3	NA	CASSNFGDTQYF	TGTGCCAGCAGCAACTTTGGGGATACGCAGTATTTT
TRBV3-1	few	TRBJ2-1	TRBD2	CASSQPGLVVYEQFF	TGTGCCAGCAGCCAGCCGGGACTAGTCGTCTATGAGCAGTTCTTC
TRBV7-2	once	TRBJ1-5	NA	CASSWDGYQPQHF	TGTGCCAGCAGCTGGGACGGATATCAGCCCCAGCATTTT
TRBV6-4	NA	TRBJ1-1	NA	CASSFKTVNTEAFF	TGTGCCAGCAGTTTTAAAACAGTGAACACTGAAGCTTTCTTT
TRBV5-1	NA	TRBJ2-7	TRBD1	CASSPDRVDEQYF	TGCGCCAGCAGCCCCGACAGGGTGGACGAGCAGTACTTC
TRBV10-3	NA	TRBJ1-2	NA	CAISAEHRGHYGYTF	TGTGCCATCAGTGCAGAACATCGAGGTCACTATGGCTACACCTTC
TRBV5-1	few	TRBJ2-7	TRBD2	CASSSYLAGSYEQYF	TGCGCCAGCAGTTCTTATCTAGCGGGCTCCTACGAGCAGTACTTC
TRBV5-1	NA	TRBJ2-2	NA	CASSKERGTGELFF	TGCGCCAGCTCAAAAGAAAGGGGGACCGGGGAGCTGTTTTTT
TRBV12-3/TRBV12-4	NA	TRBJ2-3	NA	CASSLVAVRDTQYF	TGTGCCAGCAGTTTAGTCGCCGTCAGAGATACGCAGTATTTT
TRBV20-1	few	TRBJ2-1	NA	CSAKYNEQFF	TGCAGTGCTAAATACAATGAGCAGTTCTTC
TRBV5-6	NA	TRBJ2-1	NA	CASSSGNSYNEQFF	TGTGCCAGCAGCTCGGGAAACTCCTACAATGAGCAGTTCTTC
TRBV24-1	few	TRBJ2-4	NA	CATSDLGGIQYF	TGTGCCACCAGTGATTTGGGAGGCATTCAGTACTTC
TRBV5-4	NA	TRBJ1-4	TRBD1	CASSSPGQDSEKLFF	TGTGCCAGCAGCTCCCCGGGACAGGATAGTGAAAAACTGTTTTTT
TRBV6-6	NA	TRBJ1-1	NA	CASSSKPPGAFF	TGTGCCAGCAGCTCTAAACCTCCCGGAGCTTTCTTT
TRBV12-3/TRBV12-4	few	TRBJ2-5	NA	CASSHTHQETQYF	TGTGCCAGCAGTCATACACACCAAGAGACCCAGTACTTC
TRBV11-2	NA	TRBJ2-3	NA	CAGGRGLTYTQYF	TGTGCGGGGGGCAGGGGCCTAACCTATACGCAGTATTTT
TRBV4-1	few	TRBJ1-4	TRBD1	CASSRLQGVNEKLFF	TGCGCCAGCAGCCGATTACAGGGGGTTAATGAAAAACTGTTTTTT
TRBV4-3	NA	TRBJ1-1	NA	CASSPFAPMTEAFF	TGCGCCAGCAGCCCCTTTGCGCCGATGACTGAAGCTTTCTTT
TRBV4-1	few	TRBJ2-1	NA	CASSLSGAGTYNEQFF	TGCGCCAGCAGCCTGTCAGGGGCGGGTACCTACAATGAGCAGTTCTTC
TRBV25-1	NA	TRBJ2-1	NA	CASSEYSGPSLAGEQFF	TGTGCCAGCAGTGAATATTCGGGACCCTCCCTGGCGGGTGAGCAGTTCTTC
TRBV19	few	TRBJ2-7	NA	CASSGVSYEQYF	TGTGCCAGTAGTGGAGTCTCCTACGAGCAGTACTTC
TRBV3-1	few	TRBJ2-1	NA	CASSQGSSGKWYEQFF	TGTGCCAGCAGCCAAGGAAGTTCGGGCAAATGGTATGAGCAGTTCTTC
TRBV12-3/TRBV12-4	NA	TRBJ1-2	TRBD1	CASSLALAGGLYGYTF	TGTGCCAGCAGTTTAGCTCTGGCAGGGGGCCTCTATGGCTACACCTTC
TRBV6-1	NA	TRBJ1-2	NA	CASSPGHTTGGYTF	TGTGCCAGCAGTCCGGGACACACGACGGGAGGCTACACCTTC
TRBV2	many	TRBJ1-2	NA	CASSEEINYGYTF	TGTGCCAGCAGTGAAGAGATTAACTATGGCTACACCTTC
TRBV12-3/TRBV12-4	few	TRBJ2-6	NA	CASSPRYRGANVLTF	TGTGCCAGCAGTCCTCGGTATCGAGGGGCCAACGTCCTGACTTTC
TRBV6-2/TRBV6-3	few	TRBJ2-2	TRBD2	CASRVLAISGELFF	TGTGCCAGCAGGGTACTAGCGATCTCCGGGGAGCTGTTTTTT
TRBV5-1	NA	TRBJ2-3	TRBD1	CASSVDRETDTQYF	TGCGCCAGCAGCGTGGACAGGGAGACAGATACGCAGTATTTT
TRBV18	NA	TRBJ1-5	TRBD1	CASSRYQESQGDQPQHF	TGTGCCAGCTCACGCTACCAGGAGAGTCAGGGGGATCAGCCCCAGCATTTT
TRBV12-3/TRBV12-4	NA	TRBJ1-1	TRBD1	CASSFLPSGTDTEAFF	TGTGCCAGCAGTTTCCTACCCAGCGGGACAGACACTGAAGCTTTCTTT
TRBV6-1	NA	TRBJ2-5	NA	CASRGGGLQETQYF	TGTGCCAGCAGGGGGGGCGGCTTACAAGAGACCCAGTACTTC
TRBV6-5	few	TRBJ2-7	NA	CASSYVTGDYEQYF	TGTGCCAGCAGTTACGTTACGGGCGACTACGAGCAGTACTTC
TRBV7-8	few	TRBJ1-1	TRBD1	CASSLGDRGRDTEAFF	TGTGCCAGCAGCTTAGGAGACAGGGGGAGGGACACTGAAGCTTTCTTT
TRBV4-3	few	TRBJ1-2	NA	CASSQFATLGREHGYTF	TGCGCCAGCAGCCAATTCGCTACTTTGGGCCGGGAACATGGCTACACCTTC
TRBV4-1	once	TRBJ2-5	TRBD2	CASSQRYGGARETQYF	TGCGCCAGCAGCCAACGATACGGGGGGGCTCGGGAGACCCAGTACTTC
TRBV4-1	NA	TRBJ1-1	TRBD1	CASRAGGHSEAFF	TGCGCCAGCAGGGCAGGGGGGCATTCTGAAGCTTTCTTT
TRBV11-2	few	TRBJ2-7	NA	CASSLMLAQYEQYF	TGTGCCAGCAGCTTAATGCTAGCACAGTACGAGCAGTACTTC
TRBV5-1	NA	TRBJ2-1	TRBD1	CASSKRTGSYNEQFF	TGCGCCAGCAGCAAAAGGACAGGGAGCTACAATGAGCAGTTCTTC
TRBV12-5	NA	TRBJ2-7	NA	CASFKGPNPGSEQYF	TGTGCGTCTTTTAAGGGACCCAACCCGGGCAGCGAGCAGTACTTC
TRBV28	few	TRBJ2-7	NA	CASSLWAHEQYF	TGTGCCAGCAGTTTATGGGCCCACGAGCAGTACTTC
TRBV12-3/TRBV12-4	many	TRBJ2-3	NA	CASSFYTDTQYF	TGTGCCAGCAGTTTCTACACAGATACGCAGTATTTT
TRBV28	few	TRBJ2-1	NA	CARYYEQFF	TGTGCCAGGTACTATGAGCAGTTCTTC
TRBV20-1	once	TRBJ2-7	NA	CSAGGRGTYEQYF	TGCAGTGCAGGGGGGCGTGGGACGTACGAGCAGTACTTC
TRBV7-2	NA	TRBJ2-2	NA	CASSLRSIHGELFF	TGTGCCAGCAGCTTACGGAGTATTCACGGGGAGCTGTTTTTT
TRBV7-9	NA	TRBJ2-3	NA	CASRFTSTDTQYF	TGTGCCAGCAGATTCACTAGCACAGATACGCAGTATTTT
TRBV4-1	NA	TRBJ2-5	NA	CASSQVVGETQYF	TGCGCCAGCAGCCAAGTTGTGGGAGAGACCCAGTACTTC
TRBV25-1	few	TRBJ2-3	NA	CASSEVGTSTDTQYF	TGTGCCAGCAGTGAAGTGGGGACTAGCACAGATACGCAGTATTTT
TRBV4-1	few	TRBJ2-7	NA	CASSPLGLVWGQYF	TGCGCCAGCAGCCCCCTAGGACTCGTGTGGGGGCAGTACTTC
TRBV2	few	TRBJ2-7	NA	CASSALMRIYSYEQYF	TGTGCCAGCAGTGCGCTGATGAGGATTTACTCCTACGAGCAGTACTTC
TRBV5-1	NA	TRBJ2-1	TRBD1	CASSPQGTYNEQFF	TGCGCCAGCAGCCCACAGGGGACCTACAATGAGCAGTTCTTC
TRBV11-1	NA	TRBJ2-6	NA	CASSLGLTGFSGANVLTF	TGTGCCAGCAGCTTAGGGCTAACAGGGTTCTCTGGGGCCAACGTCCTGACTTTC
TRBV6-5	NA	TRBJ2-7	NA	CASSYSEGRSLSYEQYF	TGTGCCAGCAGTTACTCGGAGGGACGATCTCTCTCCTACGAGCAGTACTTC